This TCR beta chain was sequenced in a study of cytomegalovirus exposure and HLA in healthy donors. V was pared by 2 bases and J by 2 bases, with 21 bases between. CDR3 size: 18 residues. Per germline, CDR1 SGHVS and CDR2 FNYEAQ. 60 Vbeta and 13 Jbeta primers were used in PCR. Only in-frame clones appear in the TCRdb table, and some are missing; sequencing was by immunoSEQ multiplex PCR. Here the sample spans roughly 150,000 clones, approximately 72% being singletons. The TCR was taken from a man between 18 and 29 years old in good health and CMV-seronegative. The source material was PBMCs. The chain links TRBV7-6 to TRBJ1-2, with D perhaps TRBD1 (5 bases). The CDR3 here is CASSLNEGPREGNYGYTF. Written as DNA, the CDR3 is TGTGCCAGCAGCTTAAATGAGGGCCCCAGGGAGGGGAACTATGGCTACACCTTC.